Presented here are 9 T cell receptor beta chains from one specimen sequenced in a study of Tregs in tolerant kidney transplant recipients. Data came from immunoSEQ multiplex PCR; TCRdb stores just in-frame clones and leaves some out. This table holds about 240,000 clones, roughly four fifths found once. Sequencing was done on a sample of CD4+ T cells from blood. The origin of the receptors is a human donor in good health.

The J gene is TRBJ2-3, the V gene TRBV2; 11 nucleotides align to TRBD2. CDR3 size: 16 residues. Looked up from germline, CDR1 is SNHLY and CDR2 is FYNNEI. Trimming took 9 bases from V and 1 from J; bases not matched to a gene: 9. CDR3 DNA: TGTGCCAGTACTACTAGCGGGAGACGAGGCACAGATACGCAGTATTTT. It yields the protein CASTTSGRRGTDTQYF.

The chain has TRBV6-5 and TRBJ2-5, with 9 bases lining up with TRBD1. The V gene's germline CDR1 is MNHEY and CDR2 SVGAGI. The CDR3 is made up of 15 amino acids. V was pared by 6 bases and J by 2 bases, with 7 bases of the junction left unmatched. CDR3 region: CASRRTGAVQETQYF. As DNA, the CDR3 is TGTGCCAGCAGGCGGACAGGGGCGGTACAAGAGACCCAGTACTTC.

The chain joins TRBV21-1 to TRBJ2-7. TRBV21-1 is a documented pseudogene. This CDR3 contains 10 residues. The CDR3 DNA is TGTGCCAGCAGGGGGTACGAGCAGTACTTC. This encodes CASRGYEQYF.

This clone turned up a few times. The V gene is TRBV2, the J gene TRBJ2-7, with 12 bases lining up with TRBD2. Unmatched junction bases numbered 0, after V lost 8 bases and J lost 7 bases. The CDR3 length is 11 residues. Germline V gene data show CDR1 as SNHLY and CDR2 as FYNNEI. The CDR3 nucleotides read TGTGCCAGCGGACTAGCGGGGGAGCAGTACTTC. This gives the protein CASGLAGEQYF. Complete variable domain (other parts from reference TRBV2 and TRBJ2-7): EPEVTQTPSHQVTQMGQEVILRCVPISNHLYFYWYRQILGQKVEFLVSFYNNEISEKSEIFDDQFSVERPDGSNFTLKIRSTKLEDSAMYFCASGLAGEQYFGPGTRLTVT.

This rearrangement joins TRBV21-1 to TRBJ1-2; the table assigns TRBD1, which was not confirmed against the DNA. TRBV21-1 is described as a pseudogene. The CDR3 covers 18 residues. CDR3: CASTNPEATGPTYYGYTF. CDR3 bases: TGTGCCAGCACCAACCCCGAGGCGACAGGGCCGACGTACTATGGCTACACCTTC.

The chain is built from TRBV7-3 and TRBJ1-2; D gene uncertain. There are 12 residues in the CDR3. V dropped 5 bases and J dropped 8 bases, with 12 bases sitting between them. Germline CDR1 SGHTA, CDR2 FQGTGA. CDR3 residues: CASSPPQGGYTF. CDR3 sequence (DNA): TGTGCCAGCAGCCCTCCCCAAGGAGGCTACACCTTC.

The chain recombines TRBV4-2 with TRBJ2-1, with unresolved D. Germline-derived CDR1 and CDR2 are LGHNA and YNFKEQ. The germline V and J ends were trimmed by 1 base and 4 bases, with 5 bases remaining between them. The CDR3 loop spans 13 amino acids. CDR3 DNA sequence: TGTGCCAGCAGCCAAGGACAATACAATGAGCAGTTCTTC. Protein: CASSQGQYNEQFF.

The V gene is TRBV4-2, the J gene TRBJ1-1; D is uncertain. This CDR3 region has 14 residues. The V end was cut by 2 bases, the J end by 8 bases, with 15 bases between. Germline loops: CDR1 LGHNA, CDR2 YNFKEQ. Written as DNA, the CDR3 is TGTGCCAGCAGCCAACTCGGGGAGGCAAACGAAGCTTTCTTT. Translated, it gives CASSQLGEANEAFF.

The J gene is TRBJ2-1, the V gene TRBV5-1; TRBD2 is a possible D gene (6 bases). Germline V CDR1 and CDR2: SGHRS, YFSETQ. Deletions cut 4 bases from V and 5 bases from J, with 16 bases between. The CDR3 consists of 15 residues. This chain's CDR3 is CASSAGGGLNNEQFF. The CDR3, as DNA: TGCGCCAGCAGCGCGGGCGGCGGACTAAACAATGAGCAGTTCTTC.